The 8 T cell receptor beta chains reported below all come from one sample, sequenced in a study of shared clonotypes between healthy human individuals. The method was immunoSEQ multiplex PCR; TCRdb's version includes in-frame clones alone and lacks a portion of them. The sample includes 2 million to 2.5 million clones, about nine tenths of them seen just once. Sequencing was done on a sample of naive CD4+ T cells from PBMCs. Indicated subset: CD45RA+ positively selected. These receptors all come from a man between 18 and 35 years old in good health. Some clones in this sample may be carry-over from other donors' samples.

This chain joins TRBV7-2 and TRBJ2-1; tentatively, D is TRBD1 (6 bases). Germline V CDR1 and CDR2: SGHTA, FQGNSA. V dropped 2 bases and J dropped 2 bases, with 10 bases sitting between them. The CDR3 spans 15 residues. The CDR3 reads CASSLWDTAYNEQFF. The CDR3 nucleotides read TGTGCCAGCAGCTTATGGGACACAGCCTACAATGAGCAGTTCTTC.

This clone was counted once. This chain links TRBV6-1 with TRBJ2-1; D is possibly TRBD2 (6 bases). Germline lookup yields CDR1 MNHNS and CDR2 SASEGT. V was clipped by 6 bases and J by 0 bases, with 9 bases between them. The CDR3 is made up of 14 amino acids. The CDR3 loop reads CASRKEGSYNEQFF. The CDR3 DNA sequence: TGTGCCAGCAGGAAGGAGGGCTCCTACAATGAGCAGTTCTTC.

The J gene is TRBJ2-1, the V gene TRBV16, with 9 bases matching TRBD1. With V trimmed by 5 bases and J by 0 bases, 11 bases remained unmatched. CDR3 length equals 18 residues. CDR1 is KGHSY and CDR2 is FQNENV in the germline V gene. The CDR3 nucleotides are TGTGCCAGCAGCACTGCCCCGGGACAGGGTCCCTCCTACAATGAGCAGTTCTTC. Translating it yields CASSTAPGQGPSYNEQFF.

In this sample, this clone turned up a few times. The chain carries TRBV28 and TRBJ1-5; D not resolved. The CDR3 has 13 residues. CDR1 MDHEN and CDR2 SYDVKM come from the germline V gene. V was trimmed by 6 bases and J by 3 bases, leaving 9 bases between them. In DNA, the CDR3 is TGTGCCAGCAGGGACGGATACAATCAGCCCCAGCATTTT. Translated: CASRDGYNQPQHF.

The genes are TRBV4-1 and TRBJ1-2; possible D gene TRBD1, 5 bases. Trimming stripped 0 bases from V and 3 bases from J, with 11 bases between. This CDR3 region has 15 residues. CDR1 is MGHRA and CDR2 is YSYEKL in the germline V gene. The chain's CDR3 is CASSQESAGDYGYTF. DNA for the CDR3: TGCGCCAGCAGCCAAGAGAGCGCGGGGGACTATGGCTACACCTTC.

Notes on this clone: The sample carries other DNA sequences with the same CDR3. This chain connects TRBV9 to TRBJ2-5; D gene unclear. The CDR3 sequence is 14 residues long. Germline V lookup: CDR1 SGDLS, CDR2 YYNGEE. Trimming took 0 bases from V and 1 from J, leaving 7 bases between them. CDR3 amino acids: CASSVAQAQETQYF. The CDR3 region has the DNA TGTGCCAGCAGCGTAGCGCAGGCCCAAGAGACCCAGTACTTC. Together with reference TRBV9 and TRBJ2-5, the CDR3 gives the full variable domain: DSGVTQTPKHLITATGQRVTLRCSPRSGDLSVYWYQQSLDQGLQFLIQYYNGEERAKGNILERFSAQQFPDLHSELNLSSLELGDSALYFCASSVAQAQETQYFGPGTRLLVL.

The V gene is TRBV6-6, the J gene TRBJ1-5; D may be TRBD1 (6 bases). This CDR3 is built from 14 residues. V shed 7 bases and J shed 4 bases, with 14 bases lying between them. CDR1 is MNHNY and CDR2 is SVGAGI in the germline V gene (reference sequence). The CDR3 nucleotides are TGTGCCAGCAATTCCGGGACAATAAATCAGCCCCAGCATTTT. Amino acids: CASNSGTINQPQHF.

The CDR3 sequence: CASSYSFSGNTIYF. DNA of the CDR3: TGTGCCAGCAGTTACTCTTTCTCTGGAAACACCATATATTTT. This sequence joins TRBV6-5 and TRBJ1-3; D is unclear. Germline assignment: CDR1 MNHEY and CDR2 SVGAGI. V lost 0 bases and J 0 bases, leaving 3 bases between the germline ends. The CDR3 covers 14 residues.